This TCR beta chain originates from a study of T cell repertoires in cytomegalovirus infection. Looking at the study overall: Recently described HLA-C-restricted plus well-studied HLA-B-restricted CMV epitopes were used. Through public TCR beta signatures, both CMV infection and matching HLA type were indicated. Study-wide findings and caveats: CMV carriers having the relevant HLA were flagged by cumulative public TCR beta family frequency. Clonotypes of TCR beta that were HLA-C-restricted and CMV-specific dominated the ex vivo response.

TCRdb analysed the reads with MiXCR anew, one entry per CDR3 protein. The sample includes some 940,000 distinct CDR3 sequences, around 30% seen only once; the top ten take 11% to 15%. The V end was cut by 0 bases, the J end by 2 bases, with 14 bases between. This CDR3 comprises 17 residues. Per the germline V gene, CDR1 is SGHAT and CDR2 is FQNNGV. This clonotype was detected only a few times. Its cognate antigen is unknown. The sequence came from a human donor in good health (CMV status not recorded). Some clones in this sample may be carry-over from other donors' samples. The chain employs TRBV11-2 and TRBJ2-4, with D possibly TRBD2 on 5 matching bases. The sample in question was cultured CD8+ T cells from PBMCs, obtained from culture after CMV antigen stimulation. CDR3 coding DNA: TGTGCCAGCAGCTTAGATTTAAGGACTCATACCAAAAACATTCAGTACTTC. This codes for CASSLDLRTHTKNIQYF.